The 20 T cell receptor beta chains below all came from one sample that was sequenced in a study of T cells in Graves' hyperthyroidism and ophthalmopathy. RNA transcripts served as the template for amplifying TCR beta CDR3 regions. Primed by the HTBI set, a first-round RT-PCR was run on the TCR CDR3. TCRdb re-derived calls from the multiplex PCR reads in MiXCR, one entry per CDR3 protein. The repertoire has over 450,000 distinct CDR3 sequences, 17% of them found once; the top ten carry approximately 18%. Input material: blood. These receptors were taken from a woman younger than 35 with Graves' ophthalmopathy.

This clonotype has a count of ten or more. The chain couples TRBV5-1 to TRBJ1-5; D is unresolved. This CDR3 is built from 15 residues. Looked up from germline, CDR1 is SGHRS and CDR2 is YFSETQ. The V gene lost 0 bases and the J gene lost 1 base, with 8 bases spanning the gap. The CDR3 here is CASSLGVYSNQPQHF. For the CDR3, the DNA is TGCGCCAGCAGCTTGGGGGTTTACAGCAATCAGCCCCAGCATTTT.

The chain carries TRBV7-9 and TRBJ2-1; 8 nucleotides line up with TRBD2. The CDR3 has 13 residues. The J segment lost 8 bases and the V segment lost 1 base, leaving 1 base of the junction unmatched. In germline, CDR1 is SEHNR, CDR2 FQNEAQ (reference sequence). CDR3 nucleotides: TGTGCCAGCAGCTTAGGAGCGGGAGATGAGCAGTTCTTC. Protein product: CASSLGAGDEQFF.

This clonotype came up a few times. J is TRBJ2-2 and V is TRBV9, with D perhaps matching TRBD1 (5 bases). Germline CDR1 reads SGDLS; CDR2 reads YYNGEE. This CDR3 contains 12 residues. V lost 4 bases, J lost 7 bases, and 8 bases lay in between. CDR3 sequence (DNA): TGTGCCAGCAGCCCCAGGGACGGGGAGCTGTTTTTT. Its protein product is CASSPRDGELFF.

This clonotype showed up many times. The chain couples TRBV27 to TRBJ1-1, with a possible D match to TRBD1 (6 bases). The ends were cut back, 4 bases at V and 0 bases at J, with 9 bases in the middle. The CDR3 runs to 14 residues. From germline, CDR1 is MNHEY and CDR2 SMNVEV (reference sequence). The CDR3 DNA reads as TGTGCCAGCAGTTGGACAGCCATGAACACTGAAGCTTTCTTT. Encoded protein: CASSWTAMNTEAFF.

This clonotype came up a few times. A much larger clonotype is one base distant, so this may be a read error. A read error is likely, as this CDR3 ends without the conserved phenylalanine or tryptophan. The rearrangement joins TRBV2 to TRBJ1-1; 10 bases line up with TRBD1. Germline lookup yields CDR1 SNHLY and CDR2 FYNNEI. The length of the CDR3 is 14 residues. V dropped 3 bases and J dropped 5; count of bases not matched to a gene: 3. CDR3 region: CASSDRTGGTEAFL. The CDR3 DNA reads as TGTGCCAGCAGTGATCGGACAGGGGGAACTGAAGCTTTCCTT.

This clonotype was seen many times. V and J are TRBV7-3 and TRBJ2-2; TRBD2 aligns across 10 bases. The J segment lost 5 bases and the V segment lost 0 bases, leaving 0 bases of the junction unmatched. CDR1 is SGHTA, CDR2 FQGTGA, per germline. The CDR3 runs to 15 residues. The CDR3 nucleotides read TGTGCCAGCAGCTTAACTAGCGGGAGGACCGGGGAGCTGTTTTTT. This codes for CASSLTSGRTGELFF.

This clonotype was seen ten or more times. DNA for the CDR3: TGCAGTGCTAGAGATAGTGCGGGAGGGCCGGGCAATGAGCAGTTCTTC. Translation gives CSARDSAGGPGNEQFF. V usage is TRBV20-1 and J usage is TRBJ2-1, with 9 bases aligning to TRBD2. J was trimmed by 6 bases and V by 0 bases; bases with no gene match: 9. This CDR3 has 16 amino acids. Germline loops: CDR1 DFQATT, CDR2 SNEGSKA (reference sequence).

The CDR3 region has the DNA TGCGCCAGCAGCCAAGATGCGGCGGGAGTAGGTGAGCAGTTCTTC. Protein product: CASSQDAAGVGEQFF. The rearrangement joins TRBV4-1 to TRBJ2-1; 7 bases are shared with TRBD2. The CDR3 runs 15 residues. The V segment lost 0 bases and the J segment 9 bases; nucleotides outside the gene matches: 8. CDR1 MGHRA and CDR2 YSYEKL come from the germline V gene.

V is TRBV7-9 and J is TRBJ2-5; D tentatively fits TRBD1 or TRBD2 (5 bases each). Between the trimmed V and J ends, which lost 5 bases and 2 bases, there was a span of 15 bases. This CDR3 contains 15 residues. Germline V gene lookup returns CDR1 SEHNR and CDR2 FQNEAQ (reference sequence). The chain's CDR3 is CASSPGGGSQETQYF. Written as DNA, the CDR3 is TGTGCCAGCAGCCCCGGTGGGGGATCGCAAGAGACCCAGTACTTC.

The CDR3 sequence is CASSQDLGQGKETQYF. The CDR3, as DNA: TGTGCCAGCAGCCAAGATCTCGGTCAGGGAAAAGAGACCCAGTACTTC. This chain connects TRBV4-2 to TRBJ2-5; D may be TRBD1 (5 bases). The CDR3 is 16 amino acids. Per germline, CDR1 LGHNA and CDR2 YNFKEQ. Trimming pared 0 bases from V and 3 bases from J, leaving 14 bases between.

In this sample, this clonotype turned up many times. The rearrangement uses TRBV5-1 and TRBJ1-2; D is uncertain. Trimming shortened V by 0 bases and J by 3 bases, and 18 bases separated the two germline ends. This CDR3 is 17 amino acids long. The V gene's germline CDR1 is SGHRS and CDR2 YFSETQ. DNA for the CDR3: TGCGCCAGCAGCTTGGATGGGCAGGCCACCTTCGACTATGGCTACACCTTC. Translating it yields CASSLDGQATFDYGYTF.

CDR3 DNA: TGTGCCAGTAGTCTCGGATCCGGGCAAAACTATGGCTACACCTTC. It is translated as CASSLGSGQNYGYTF. The gene calls are TRBV19 and TRBJ1-2; no reliable D call. V was shortened by 5 bases and J by 2 bases, with 15 bases between the two germline ends. The CDR3 is 15 residues long. CDR1 LNHDA and CDR2 SQIVND come from the germline V gene (reference sequence).

This clonotype was observed a handful of times. The chain recombines TRBV18 with TRBJ2-2, with 10 bases lining up with TRBD1. The germline V gene has CDR1 KGHSH and CDR2 LQKENI. This CDR3 contains 16 residues. With 6 bases clipped from V and 5 bases from J, the junction kept 9 bases outside the gene matches. CDR3 bases: TGTGCCAGCTCGTCTCGGGACAGGGGCGCGACCGGGGAGCTGTTTTTT. This sequence encodes CASSSRDRGATGELFF.

This clonotype turned up a few times. This sequence joins TRBV6-5 and TRBJ1-2; maybe TRBD1 (6 bases). This CDR3 spans 11 amino acids. The ends were cut back, 2 bases at V and 10 bases at J, with 8 bases in the middle. CDR1 is MNHEY and CDR2 is SVGAGI in the germline V gene. The CDR3 region is CASSYGGPYTF. The CDR3 DNA sequence: TGTGCCAGCAGTTACGGGGGGCCCTACACCTTC.

This clonotype was observed a few times. The chain joins TRBV19 to TRBJ2-7; 7 bases align to TRBD1. The CDR3 runs to 15 residues. Germline trimming cut 1 base from V and 2 bases from J; bases unmatched to any gene: 5. CDR1 and CDR2 (germline): LNHDA, SQIVND (reference sequence). CDR3 DNA: TGTGCCAGTAGTATAGGGGGACAGCCTACCTACGAGCAGTACTTC. It codes for CASSIGGQPTYEQYF.

In its sample, this clonotype was seen many times. V is TRBV5-8 and J is TRBJ2-1; D is undetermined. V lost 0 bases, J lost 0 bases, and 10 bases lay in between. This CDR3 is 16 amino acids long. The germline V gene has CDR1 SGHTS and CDR2 YDEGEE. The CDR3, as DNA: TGTGCCAGCAGCTTGGGAAGTTGGGCCTCCTACAATGAGCAGTTCTTC. This codes for CASSLGSWASYNEQFF.

This clonotype was picked up a small number of times. V and J are TRBV9 and TRBJ1-1; D perhaps matches TRBD1 (6 bases). From germline, CDR1 is SGDLS and CDR2 YYNGEE. This CDR3 comprises 14 residues. Trimming pared 3 bases from V and 6 bases from J, leaving 15 bases between. The CDR3 reads CASSALITGSEAFF. CDR3 in DNA: TGTGCCAGCAGCGCCCTTATTACAGGGTCTGAAGCTTTCTTT. Combining the CDR3 with reference TRBV9 and TRBJ1-1 gives the whole variable domain DSGVTQTPKHLITATGQRVTLRCSPRSGDLSVYWYQQSLDQGLQFLIQYYNGEERAKGNILERFSAQQFPDLHSELNLSSLELGDSALYFCASSALITGSEAFFGQGTRLTVV.

This chain joins TRBV11-2 and TRBJ1-4; D is unclear. Germline assignment: CDR1 SGHAT and CDR2 FQNNGV. There are 16 residues in the CDR3. V shed 1 base and J shed 3 bases, with 12 bases lying between them. DNA of the CDR3: TGTGCCAGCAGCTTAGCCGGTGGGTCGGCTAATGAAAAACTGTTTTTT. This encodes CASSLAGGSANEKLFF.

This clonotype showed up just a few times. The chain couples TRBV4-3 to TRBJ1-2; D may be TRBD1 (5 bases). V was cut by 5 bases and J by 7 bases, with 14 bases left in between. This CDR3 has 13 residues. CDR1 is LGHNA, CDR2 YSLEER, per germline. CDR3 residues: CASSGRGVGGYTF. CDR3 bases: TGCGCCAGCAGCGGAAGGGGAGTGGGTGGCTACACCTTC.

The chain uses TRBV19 and TRBJ1-1, with 8 bases lining up with TRBD1. V was pared by 7 bases and J by 0 bases, with 4 bases of the junction left unmatched. Germline V gives CDR1 LNHDA, CDR2 SQIVND (reference sequence). The CDR3 is made up of 14 amino acids. The CDR3 region is CASTKTGVNTEAFF. CDR3 bases: TGTGCCAGTACCAAGACAGGGGTGAACACTGAAGCTTTCTTT.